This T cell receptor (beta chain) was captured by sequencing in a study of technical replicates of blood from a few donors. CDR3 length equals 15 residues. V lost 1 base and J 0 bases, leaving 8 bases between the germline ends. Germline V gives CDR1 SGHTA, CDR2 FQGNSA. Libraries were prepared by immunoSEQ multiplex PCR; TCRdb keeps only in-frame clonotypes and omits some of them. Counted here are 50,000 to 65,000 clones, around 92% occurring once; the ten biggest clones make up more than 3.5%. The genes are TRBV7-2 and TRBJ2-3; possible D gene TRBD2, 6 bases. Sequencing input: PBMCs. The TCR originated in a human donor in good health. Some clones in this sample may be carry-over from other donors' samples. The CDR3 nucleotides read TGTGCCAGCAGCTTAGTAGCGGCTAGCACAGATACGCAGTATTTT. Protein sequence: CASSLVAASTDTQYF.